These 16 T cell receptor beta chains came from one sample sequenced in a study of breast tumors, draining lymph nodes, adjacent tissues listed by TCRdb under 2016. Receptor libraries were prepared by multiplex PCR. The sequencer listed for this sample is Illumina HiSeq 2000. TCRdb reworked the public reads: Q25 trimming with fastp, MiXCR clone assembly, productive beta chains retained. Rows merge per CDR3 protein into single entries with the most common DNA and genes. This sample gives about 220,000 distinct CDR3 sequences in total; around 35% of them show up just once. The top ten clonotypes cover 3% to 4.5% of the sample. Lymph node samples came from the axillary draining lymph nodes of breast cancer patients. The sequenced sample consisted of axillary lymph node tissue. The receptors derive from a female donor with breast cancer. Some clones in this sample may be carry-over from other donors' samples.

The chain's CDR3 is CSAYPTGVGYTF. DNA of the CDR3: TGCAGTGCCTACCCGACAGGGGTAGGCTACACCTTC. The chain carries TRBV20-1 and TRBJ1-2; 8 positions agree with TRBD1. The V gene end was trimmed by 6 bases and the J gene end by 8 bases; junction bases not matched to a gene: 8. CDR1 DFQATT and CDR2 SNEGSKA come from the germline V gene (reference sequence). The CDR3 extends over 12 amino acids.

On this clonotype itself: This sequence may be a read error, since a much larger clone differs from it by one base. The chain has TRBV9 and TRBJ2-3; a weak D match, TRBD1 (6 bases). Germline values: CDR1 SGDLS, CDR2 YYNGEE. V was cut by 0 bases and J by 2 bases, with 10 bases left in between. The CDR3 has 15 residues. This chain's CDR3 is CASSVVGATTDTQYF. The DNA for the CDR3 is TGTGCCAGCAGCGTAGTGGGGGCCACCACAGATACGCAGTATTTT.

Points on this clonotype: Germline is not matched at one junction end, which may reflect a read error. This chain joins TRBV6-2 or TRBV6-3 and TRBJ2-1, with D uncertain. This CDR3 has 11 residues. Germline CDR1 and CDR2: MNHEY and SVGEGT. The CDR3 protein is CASSLGNEQLF. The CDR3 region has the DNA TGTGCCAGCAGCTTGGGGAATGAGCAGCTCTTC.

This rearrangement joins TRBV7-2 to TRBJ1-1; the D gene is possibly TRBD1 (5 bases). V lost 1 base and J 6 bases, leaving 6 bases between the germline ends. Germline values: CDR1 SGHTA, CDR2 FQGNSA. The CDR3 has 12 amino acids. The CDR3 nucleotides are TGTGCCAGCAGCTTAGGGGGCCCTGAAGCTTTCTTT. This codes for CASSLGGPEAFF.

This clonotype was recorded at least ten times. CDR3 in amino acids: CASSFKGRGTQYF. The DNA for the CDR3 is TGTGCCAGCAGTTTCAAGGGTAGGGGTACGCAGTATTTT. The chain has TRBV12-3 or TRBV12-4 and TRBJ2-3, with a weak D call TRBD1 (5 bases). Trimming cost V 3 bases and J 8 bases, with 12 bases left between them. This CDR3 has 13 amino acids.

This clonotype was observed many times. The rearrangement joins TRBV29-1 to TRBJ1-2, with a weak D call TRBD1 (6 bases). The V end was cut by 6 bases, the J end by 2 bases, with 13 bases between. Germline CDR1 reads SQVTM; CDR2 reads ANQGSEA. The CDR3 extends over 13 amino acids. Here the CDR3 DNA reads TGCAGCGTGGACGACAGGTACAACTATGGCTACACCTTC. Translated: CSVDDRYNYGYTF. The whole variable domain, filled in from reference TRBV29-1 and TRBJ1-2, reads SAVISQKPSRDICQRGTSLTIQCQVDSQVTMMFWYRQQPGQSLTLIATANQGSEATYESGFVIDKFPISRPNLTFSTLTVSNMSPEDSSIYLCSVDDRYNYGYTFGSGTRLTVV.

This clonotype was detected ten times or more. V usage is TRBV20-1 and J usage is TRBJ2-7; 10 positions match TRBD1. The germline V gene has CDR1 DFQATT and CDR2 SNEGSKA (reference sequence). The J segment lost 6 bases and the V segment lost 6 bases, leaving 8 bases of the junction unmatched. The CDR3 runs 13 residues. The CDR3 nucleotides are TGCAGTGCCCTCCGGGACAGGGGTGGCGAGCAGTACTTC. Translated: CSALRDRGGEQYF.

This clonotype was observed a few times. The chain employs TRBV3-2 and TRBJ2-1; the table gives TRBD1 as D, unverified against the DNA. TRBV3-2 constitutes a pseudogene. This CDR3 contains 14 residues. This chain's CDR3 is CASRGQGRYNEQFF. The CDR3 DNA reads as TGTGCCAGCAGGGGACAGGGCCGCTACAATGAGCAGTTCTTC.

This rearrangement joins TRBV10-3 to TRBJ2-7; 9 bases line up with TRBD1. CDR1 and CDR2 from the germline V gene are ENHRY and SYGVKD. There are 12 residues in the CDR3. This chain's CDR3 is CAPGTGFFEQYF. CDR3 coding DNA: TGTGCGCCCGGGACAGGGTTTTTCGAGCAGTACTTC.

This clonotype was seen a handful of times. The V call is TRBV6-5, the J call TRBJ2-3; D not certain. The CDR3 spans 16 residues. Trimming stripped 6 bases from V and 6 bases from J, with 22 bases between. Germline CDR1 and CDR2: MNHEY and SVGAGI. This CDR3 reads CASSLKSRPLPDTQYF. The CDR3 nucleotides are TGTGCCAGCAGCTTAAAGAGTCGCCCCCTCCCCGATACGCAGTATTTT.

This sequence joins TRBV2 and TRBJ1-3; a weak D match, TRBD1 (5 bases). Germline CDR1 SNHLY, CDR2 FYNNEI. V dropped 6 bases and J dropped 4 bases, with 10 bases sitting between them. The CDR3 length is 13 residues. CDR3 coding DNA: TGTGCCAGCAGGTACGGGGCCGGAAACACCATATATTTT. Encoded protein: CASRYGAGNTIYF.

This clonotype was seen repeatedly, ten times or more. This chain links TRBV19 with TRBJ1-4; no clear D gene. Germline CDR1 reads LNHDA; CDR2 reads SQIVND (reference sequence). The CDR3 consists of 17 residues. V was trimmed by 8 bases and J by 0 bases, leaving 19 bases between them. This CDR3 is CASSYVGSPATNEKLFF. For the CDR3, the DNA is TGTGCCAGTTCGTATGTAGGCAGTCCCGCAACTAATGAAAAACTGTTTTTT.

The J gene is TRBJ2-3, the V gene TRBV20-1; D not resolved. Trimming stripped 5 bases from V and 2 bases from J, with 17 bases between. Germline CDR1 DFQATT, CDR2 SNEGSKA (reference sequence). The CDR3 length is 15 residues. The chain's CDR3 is CSAFPPVGNTDTQYF. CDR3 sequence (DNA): TGCAGTGCTTTTCCTCCCGTAGGGAACACAGATACGCAGTATTTT.

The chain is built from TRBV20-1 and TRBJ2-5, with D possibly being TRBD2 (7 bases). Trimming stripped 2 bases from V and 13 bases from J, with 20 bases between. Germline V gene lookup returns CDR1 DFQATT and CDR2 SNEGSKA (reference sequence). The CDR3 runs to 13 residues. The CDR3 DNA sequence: TGCAGTGCTAGACATCGTGGGGGCGGGAGTGGGTACTTC. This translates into CSARHRGGGSGYF.

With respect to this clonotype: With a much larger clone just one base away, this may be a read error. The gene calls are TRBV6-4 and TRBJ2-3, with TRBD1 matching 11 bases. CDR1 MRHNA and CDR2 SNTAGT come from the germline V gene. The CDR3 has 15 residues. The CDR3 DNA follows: TGTGCCGGCAGGGCAGGACAGGGGGCAACAGATACGCAGTATTTT. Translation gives CAGRAGQGATDTQYF.

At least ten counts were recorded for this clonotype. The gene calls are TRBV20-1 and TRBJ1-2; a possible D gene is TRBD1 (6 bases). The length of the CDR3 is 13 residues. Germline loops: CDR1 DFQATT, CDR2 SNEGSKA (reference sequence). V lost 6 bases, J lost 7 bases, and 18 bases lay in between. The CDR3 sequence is CSAQGQGQPGYTF. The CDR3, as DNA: TGCAGTGCGCAGGGCCAGGGGCAACCTGGCTACACCTTC.